This is a list of T cell receptor beta chains from one sample in a study of Ad26.COV2.S vaccination and SARS-CoV-2 variants. Sequencing used immunoSEQ multiplex PCR; TCRdb keeps in-frame clones, though not all of them. Counted here are around 300,000 clones, 90% occurring once; the ten biggest clones make up 4.5% to 5.5%. The specimen was peripheral blood, collected in a trial of Ad26.COV2.S vaccine versus placebo. Source of these receptors: a person between 18 and 65 years old who received the Ad26.COV2.S COVID-19 vaccine or a placebo. CDR3s include the opening cysteine and the closing phenylalanine or tryptophan. A D gene is named only where the DNA matches it firmly. Size is omitted from some rows. Given values are once, few, many or a class for expanded clones.

cdr3_nt	cdr3_aa	clone_size	v_call	d_call	j_call
TGCGCCAGCAGCCAGAGTAGCGGACACAATGAGCAGTTCTTC	CASSQSSGHNEQFF	once	TRBV4-3	-	TRBJ2-1
TGTGCCAGCAGTGATAGCGGGGGGGCAGGGGAGCAGTACTTC	CASSDSGGAGEQYF	-	TRBV7-2	TRBD2	TRBJ2-7
TGTGCCAGCAGCTTAGGTCAGCCAGATACGCAGTATTTT	CASSLGQPDTQYF	-	TRBV11-2	-	TRBJ2-3
TGTGCCATCAGTGGGAGGGGAGAAGATACGCAGTATTTT	CAISGRGEDTQYF	-	TRBV10-3	-	TRBJ2-3
TGTGCCAGTAGTATTAGGACAGGGGGCGGGGCTGAAGCTTTCTTT	CASSIRTGGGAEAFF	-	TRBV19	TRBD1	TRBJ1-1
TGCAGCGTTGAACAGAGGGGTCGGGGGGCTTATGGCTACACCTTC	CSVEQRGRGAYGYTF	-	TRBV29-1	-	TRBJ1-2
TGTGCCAGCAGCGTTGGGACAAACCCAGGGGGCAACTATGGCTACACCTTC	CASSVGTNPGGNYGYTF	-	TRBV9	TRBD1	TRBJ1-2
TGCGCCAGCACCGACCTGAGCTCCTACAATGAGCAGTTCTTC	CASTDLSSYNEQFF	-	TRBV10-1	-	TRBJ2-1
TGTGCCAGCAGCCTATGGGGTCTTCTCGTTTATGGCTACACCTTC	CASSLWGLLVYGYTF	-	TRBV4-2	-	TRBJ1-2
TGTGCCAGCAGTTACCTCGGGACATTGAACACTGAAGCTTTCTTT	CASSYLGTLNTEAFF	-	TRBV6-5	-	TRBJ1-1
TGTGCCAGCATACCCGGGGGGGTGAACACTGAAGCTTTCTTT	CASIPGGVNTEAFF	once	TRBV6-5	-	TRBJ1-1
TGCGCCAGCAGCCAAGGGTTGGAGGACGCAACTAATGAAAAACTGTTTTTT	CASSQGLEDATNEKLFF	-	TRBV4-3	-	TRBJ1-4
TGTGCCAGCAGCCCTTGGGTCCGGGACAGGGACAATGAGCAGTTCTTC	CASSPWVRDRDNEQFF	-	TRBV3-1/TRBV3-2	TRBD1	TRBJ2-1
TGTGCCAGCAGCTTACCAGGGTACTATGGCTACACCTTC	CASSLPGYYGYTF	-	TRBV7-2	-	TRBJ1-2
TGTGCCAGTAGTATGGACCAAGAGACCCAGTACTTC	CASSMDQETQYF	-	TRBV19	-	TRBJ2-5
TGTGCCAGCAGTTCGGCGGGACTGAGGTACCAAGAGACCCAGTACTTC	CASSSAGLRYQETQYF	-	TRBV6-6	-	TRBJ2-5
TGTGCCAGCAGAGGGCTAGCGGGAGGTCAATACAATGAGCAGTTCTTC	CASRGLAGGQYNEQFF	few	TRBV28	TRBD2	TRBJ2-1
TGTGCCAGCAGGACAGGGGGAGGATATGGCTACACCTTC	CASRTGGGYGYTF	once	TRBV28	TRBD1	TRBJ1-2
TGCGCCAGCAGCCAAGAAGGTTACCATCCCGACAGGGAAATCTCCTACGAGCAGTACTTC	CASSQEGYHPDREISYEQYF	-	TRBV4-1	TRBD1	TRBJ2-7
TGTGCCAGCAGTTATACGGACAGGGGGTATGGCTACACCTTC	CASSYTDRGYGYTF	-	TRBV5-4	TRBD1	TRBJ1-2
TGTGCCAGTAGTTGGAGGGACAATTATAGCAATCAGCCCCAGCATTTT	CASSWRDNYSNQPQHF	-	TRBV19	-	TRBJ1-5
TGTGCCAGCAGTTACGAAGGGAGTGCTAACTATGGCTACACCTTC	CASSYEGSANYGYTF	-	TRBV6-6	-	TRBJ1-2
TGTGCCAGCAGCGTAGATCCCATCGAGGGGGCGCGGGGCGGGGAGCTGTTTTTT	CASSVDPIEGARGGELFF	-	TRBV9	-	TRBJ2-2
TGTGCCAGCTCACCAGGGGCTAACTATGGCTACACCTTC	CASSPGANYGYTF	-	TRBV18	-	TRBJ1-2
TGTGCCAGCAGGGACAGGGACGGCGTCATCGGGATCCGCTCACCCCTCCACTTT	CASRDRDGVIGIRSPLHF	-	TRBV7-2	TRBD1	TRBJ1-6
TGTGCCAGCAGTCCCGTTCGGGTAACTAATGAAAAACTGTTTTTT	CASSPVRVTNEKLFF	-	TRBV27	-	TRBJ1-4
TGTGCCAGCAGCATACCCCAGGGCCCGAACACTGAAGCTTTCTTT	CASSIPQGPNTEAFF	once	TRBV11-2	-	TRBJ1-1
TGCGCCAGCGGCCGACAGGGCCCAGAGGCAACTAATGAAAAACTGTTTTTT	CASGRQGPEATNEKLFF	once	TRBV5-1	TRBD1	TRBJ1-4
TGCAGTGTTCTTTCGGGGGTTGAAGCTTTCTTT	CSVLSGVEAFF	-	TRBV20-1	-	TRBJ1-1
TGTGCCAGCAGCTTTCAACGCCGGAACGAGCAGTACTTC	CASSFQRRNEQYF	once	TRBV5-4	-	TRBJ2-7
TGTGCCAGCTCATACGGGGGGGACCAAGAGACCCAGTACTTC	CASSYGGDQETQYF	-	TRBV18	TRBD2	TRBJ2-5
TGCAGCGTTGAACTCCTGAGGAGCTCTGGAAACACCATATATTTT	CSVELLRSSGNTIYF	-	TRBV29-1	-	TRBJ1-3
TGCGCCAGCAGCTTTCCAGAGCGACGGCAGGAGAACACTGAAGCTTTCTTT	CASSFPERRQENTEAFF	-	TRBV5-1	-	TRBJ1-1
TGTGCCAGCAGCCCCCGGTTCAGGGCACTTAATGACACTGAAGCTTTCTTT	CASSPRFRALNDTEAFF	-	TRBV7-8	-	TRBJ1-1
TGCAGCGCTCTCCCCCGAAACACCATATATTTT	CSALPRNTIYF	-	TRBV29-1	-	TRBJ1-3
TGTGCCAGCAGCCCTTTCCGGACTAGCGGAAACACAGATACGCAGTATTTT	CASSPFRTSGNTDTQYF	-	TRBV3-1/TRBV3-2	TRBD2	TRBJ2-3
TGTGCCAGCAGTTCGGCGAGGGAAAAACTGTTTTTT	CASSSAREKLFF	-	TRBV12-3/TRBV12-4	-	TRBJ1-4
TGCAGCGTTGAACGGCAGGGAATGAACACTGAAGCTTTCTTT	CSVERQGMNTEAFF	-	TRBV29-1	-	TRBJ1-1
TGTGCCAGCAGTTTAGGGGTACAGGGAAGTCAACTGTTTTTT	CASSLGVQGSQLFF	-	TRBV27	-	TRBJ1-4
TGTGCCAGCAGCTTGTTCTGGACAGGGGCCGAATATGGCTACACCTTC	CASSLFWTGAEYGYTF	-	TRBV5-5	TRBD1	TRBJ1-2
TGCGCCAGCAGTCAAAATCCTGGGGGCTTGGCTTTCTTT	CASSQNPGGLAFF	-	TRBV4-3	-	TRBJ1-1
TGTGCCAGCAGCCCTAAACTAGCGAGTGAGCAGTACTTC	CASSPKLASEQYF	-	TRBV6-2/TRBV6-3	TRBD2	TRBJ2-7
TGTGCCACCTCACAGGGATGGGATGATGAAAAACTGTTTTTT	CATSQGWDDEKLFF	-	TRBV10-3	-	TRBJ1-4
TGTGCCAGCGAGCGGGGATCTGGGGCCAACGTCCTGACTTTC	CASERGSGANVLTF	-	TRBV25-1	TRBD2	TRBJ2-6
TGTGCCAGCAGTCACGTCCGGTGGGAGACCCAGTACTTC	CASSHVRWETQYF	-	TRBV5-6	-	TRBJ2-5
TGTGCCAGCAGCTTAAGGGACCCAGGGGTCGGCACAGATACGCAGTATTTT	CASSLRDPGVGTDTQYF	-	TRBV11-3	-	TRBJ2-3
TGTGCCAGCAGCTCCACCGGGACTAGAGGGGATGAGCAGTTCTTC	CASSSTGTRGDEQFF	-	TRBV7-9	TRBD2	TRBJ2-1
TGTGCCAGCAGCTTGATGAGTTCCAGTGAAGCTTTCTTT	CASSLMSSSEAFF	-	TRBV7-2	-	TRBJ1-1
TGTGCCAGCAGTGACAGGGGAGGGAATTCACCCCTCCACTTT	CASSDRGGNSPLHF	-	TRBV6-1	-	TRBJ1-6
TGTGCCAGCAGTTCTCGGGGTTTAGGGTCCCTCCACTTT	CASSSRGLGSLHF	-	TRBV28	-	TRBJ1-6
TGCGCCAGCAGGGGCGCTACCAACAATGAGCAGTTCTTC	CASRGATNNEQFF	-	TRBV10-1	-	TRBJ2-1